The present entry profiles one T cell receptor (beta chain) with its context. Its target is not known. The CDR3 covers 18 residues. V shed 4 bases and J 2 bases; nucleotides not matched to a gene: 14. Germline CDR1 reads SNHLY; CDR2 reads FYNNEI. The PCR employed 60 Vbeta primers together with 13 Jbeta primers. TCRdb's table, derived via immunoSEQ multiplex PCR, lists solely in-frame clones and lacks some. The repertoire holds approximately 160,000 clones, with around 80% as singletons. This sample is part of a study of cytomegalovirus exposure and HLA in healthy donors. Study as a whole: Among approximately 400 genotyped donors, 80% to 90% fell in the Caucasian-associated ancestry cluster. Study-level results: Researchers reported in a later analysis that a missense DCLRE1C variant was tied to TCR beta V- and J-gene trimming. Per a prior analysis, the majority of TCR beta V segments were productive roughly 87% or roughly 30% of the time.

The material sequenced was PBMCs. The receptor was derived from a male donor in good health and CMV-seronegative. The genes are TRBV2 and TRBJ2-7; 10 nucleotides line up with TRBD2. The CDR3 here is CASSGGLGSSGGTYEQYF. CDR3 DNA sequence: TGTGCCAGCAGTGGGGGGTTGGGATCTAGCGGGGGCACCTACGAGCAGTACTTC.